Following are 25 T cell receptor beta chains from one sample sequenced in a study of molecular identifiers for immune sequencing clone quantification. TCRdb re-derived calls from the PCR reads in MiXCR, one entry per CDR3 protein. The table shows about 510,000 distinct CDR3 sequences, with 20% to 25% occurring only once. The sample taken for sequencing was naive CD8+ T cells from blood, with Jurkat cell RNA spiked in. The subset is: FACS-sorted CD8+CD4-CCR7+CD45RA+ naive T cells. The receptor set was obtained from a human donor in good health. Some libraries in this study had Jurkat cell RNA spiked in.

This clonotype was seen a few times. This chain connects TRBV4-3 to TRBJ1-2; D unclear. Trimming took off 0 bases at V and 4 bases at J, with 18 bases between the two ends. This CDR3 comprises 17 residues. Germline CDR1 is LGHNA and CDR2 is YSLEER. CDR3 DNA: TGCGCCAGCAGCCAAGAGAACACAGCCTCTTATGCCTATGGCTACACCTTC. It translates to CASSQENTASYAYGYTF.

The V gene is TRBV30, the J gene TRBJ2-2; no definite D call. The CDR3 is 14 amino acids. Germline CDR1 and CDR2: GTSNPN and SVGIG (reference sequence). The germline V and J ends were trimmed by 3 bases and 2 bases, with 10 bases remaining between them. This chain's CDR3 is CAWRGRINTGELFF. The CDR3 DNA reads TGTGCCTGGAGGGGCAGGATAAACACCGGGGAGCTGTTTTTT.

This clonotype came up many times. This chain uses TRBV25-1 with TRBJ2-7; 7 nucleotides line up with TRBD2. The ends lost 6 bases at V and 6 bases at J; junction bases unmatched: 11. Germline CDR1 MGHDK, CDR2 SYGVNS. This CDR3 comprises 14 residues. CDR3 sequence reads: CASSREDFVPEQYF. DNA of the CDR3: TGTGCCAGCAGCCGGGAGGACTTTGTCCCCGAGCAGTACTTC.

This clonotype showed up just a few times. The DNA for the CDR3 is TGTGCCAGCAGCTCCTCCGAATACAATGAGCAGTTCTTC. Protein product: CASSSSEYNEQFF. The chain combines TRBV5-4 with TRBJ2-1; D is ambiguous. CDR3 size: 13 residues. CDR1 and CDR2 (germline): SGHNT, YYREEE (reference sequence). V lost 3 bases and J lost 4, with 8 bases in between.

This clonotype showed up just a few times. CDR3 loop: CASSQLGLAGDNEQFF. CDR3 DNA: TGCGCCAGCAGCCAACTAGGACTAGCGGGGGACAATGAGCAGTTCTTC. The V gene is TRBV4-3, the J gene TRBJ2-1; 13 positions agree with TRBD2. This CDR3 has 16 amino acids. V shed 2 bases, J shed 5 bases, and the junction held 3 bases outside the gene matches. CDR1 LGHNA and CDR2 YSLEER come from the germline V gene.

This clonotype was seen at least ten times. V is TRBV20-1 and J is TRBJ1-1, with D hard to call. This CDR3 has 14 residues. The V gene lost 5 bases and the J gene lost 0 bases, with 13 bases spanning the gap. Germline CDR1 DFQATT, CDR2 SNEGSKA (reference sequence). CDR3 in amino acids: CSAEGGGMNTEAFF. The CDR3 region has the DNA TGCAGTGCTGAGGGAGGAGGGATGAACACTGAAGCTTTCTTT.

About this clonotype: The conserved final phenylalanine or tryptophan is absent from the CDR3, which likely points to a read error. This chain links TRBV4-3 with TRBJ2-7; 7 bases map to TRBD2. CDR1 is LGHNA and CDR2 is YSLEER in the germline V gene. V was pared by 0 bases and J by 3 bases, with 8 bases of the junction left unmatched. This CDR3 is built from 16 residues. The CDR3 DNA follows: TGCGCCAGCAGCCAAGAGAGCCAGCGGGGAAGCTACGAGCAGTACCTC. Translating it yields CASSQESQRGSYEQYL.

This clonotype has a handful of counts. The chain couples TRBV7-2 to TRBJ2-1, with no clear D. This CDR3 has 16 amino acids. Germline CDR1 reads SGHTA; CDR2 reads FQGNSA. V was clipped by 0 bases and J by 2 bases, with 11 bases between them. CDR3 region: CASSLASTSTYNEQFF. CDR3 bases: TGTGCCAGCAGCTTAGCCAGCACGAGTACCTACAATGAGCAGTTCTTC.

This clonotype has only a few counts. The chain couples TRBV21-1 to TRBJ2-5. TRBV21-1 is annotated as a pseudogene. This CDR3 is built from 10 residues. The CDR3 sequence is CASSKETQYF. The CDR3 DNA reads as TGTGCCAGCAGCAAAGAGACCCAGTACTTC.

Comment on this clonotype: Being one base from a much bigger clone, this may be a read error. The chain links TRBV5-4 to TRBJ2-7, with D possibly matching TRBD2 (5 bases). This CDR3 is 12 amino acids long. Germline loops: CDR1 SGHNT, CDR2 YYREEE (reference sequence). Trimming shortened V by 3 bases and J by 6 bases, and 10 bases separated the two germline ends. CDR3 nucleotides: TGTGCCAGCAGCTCCTCCGAGGGCGAGCAGTACTTC. Amino acids: CASSSSEGEQYF.

This clonotype was seen a handful of times. The chain links TRBV7-9 to TRBJ1-3; D gene unclear. V lost 1 base to trimming and J lost 0 bases, with 7 bases between them. The CDR3 loop spans 15 amino acids. Germline loops: CDR1 SEHNR, CDR2 FQNEAQ (reference sequence). The DNA of the CDR3 is TGTGCCAGCAGCTTAGGGCCCGACTCTGGAAACACCATATATTTT. Its translation: CASSLGPDSGNTIYF.

The rearrangement uses TRBV9 and TRBJ2-1; no clear D gene. CDR3 size: 15 residues. CDR1 and CDR2 (germline): SGDLS, YYNGEE. The V and J ends lost 0 bases and 6 bases respectively, with 13 bases between them. Written as DNA, the CDR3 is TGTGCCAGCAGCGTAGGCAGCGCTTGGGGCAATGAGCAGTTCTTC. Protein product: CASSVGSAWGNEQFF.

Remarks on this clonotype: An end of the junction differs from the germline gene, which may be a read error. The rearrangement links TRBV6-6 to TRBJ1-1; D is possibly TRBD1 (6 bases). Germline CDR1 MNHNY, CDR2 SVGAGI (reference sequence). The CDR3 sequence is 15 residues long. This CDR3 is CASSYSPAGGPDAFF. The CDR3, as DNA: TGTGCCAGCAGTTACTCGCCCGCGGGGGGCCCTGATGCTTTCTTT.

There are many counts of this clonotype. The gene calls are TRBV15 and TRBJ2-2; D uncertain. Deletions cut 9 bases from V and 3 bases from J, with 8 bases between. Germline V gene lookup returns CDR1 LNHNV and CDR2 YYDKDF (reference sequence). There are 12 residues in the CDR3. For the CDR3, the DNA is TGTGCCACATCCTACGACACCGGGGAGCTGTTTTTT. Translation: CATSYDTGELFF.

The table lists this clonotype with many counts. V gene TRBV29-1 combines with J gene TRBJ2-3; 8 bases match TRBD1. Per the germline V gene, CDR1 is SQVTM and CDR2 is ANQGSEA. The junction had 12 bases not matched to a gene; V was cut back by 3 bases and J by 7 bases. The CDR3 loop spans 15 amino acids. The CDR3 sequence is CSVDLPADRVHTQYF. CDR3 nucleotide sequence: TGCAGCGTTGACCTCCCCGCGGACAGGGTTCATACGCAGTATTTT.

This clonotype was seen a single time. This chain links TRBV27 with TRBJ2-2; 12 nucleotides line up with TRBD1. Germline V gives CDR1 MNHEY, CDR2 SMNVEV (reference sequence). The CDR3 extends over 16 amino acids. The junction had 7 bases not matched to a gene; V was cut back by 6 bases and J by 5 bases. This chain's CDR3 is CASSLWGQGATGELFF. Here the CDR3 DNA reads TGTGCCAGCAGCCTTTGGGGACAGGGGGCGACCGGGGAGCTGTTTTTT.

The genes are TRBV20-1 and TRBJ2-6, with 10 bases fitting TRBD1. CDR3 length: 16 residues. V was pared by 6 bases and J by 0 bases, with 5 bases of the junction left unmatched. Germline V gene sequence: CDR1 DFQATT, CDR2 SNEGSKA (reference sequence). CDR3 bases: TGCAGTGCAGACAGGGGGCCTACCTCTGGGGCCAACGTCCTGACTTTC. This sequence encodes CSADRGPTSGANVLTF.

As to this clonotype: One end of the junction is discordant with germline, which a read error may explain. The CDR3 DNA reads as TGTGCCAGCGGTTTCGGTCTAGCGGGCTACGAGCAGTACTTC. This translates into CASGFGLAGYEQYF. This chain connects TRBV27 to TRBJ2-7; TRBD2 agrees at 8 bases. The CDR3 is made up of 14 amino acids. Germline CDR1 reads MNHEY; CDR2 reads SMNVEV (reference sequence).

This clonotype was detected many times. The gene calls are TRBV3-1 and TRBJ1-5; no definite D call. V was pared by 2 bases and J by 4 bases, with 3 bases between. The CDR3 consists of 12 residues. Germline CDR1 reads LGHDT; CDR2 reads YNNKEL (reference sequence). CDR3: CASSQKNQPQHF. The CDR3 nucleotides are TGTGCCAGCAGCCAAAAAAATCAGCCCCAGCATTTT.

The J gene is TRBJ1-2, the V gene TRBV20-1, with D tentatively TRBD1 (5 bases). The CDR3 contains 13 residues. Germline V lookup: CDR1 DFQATT, CDR2 SNEGSKA (reference sequence). Trimming pared 6 bases from V and 4 bases from J, leaving 15 bases between. CDR3 amino acids: CSADSGGVYGYTF. The CDR3 DNA reads as TGCAGTGCCGATTCCGGAGGGGTCTATGGCTACACCTTC.

This clonotype was recorded only once. The chain has TRBV27 and TRBJ2-3; 11 bases map to TRBD2. This CDR3 spans 18 amino acids. With V trimmed by 8 bases and J by 2 bases, 15 bases remained unmatched. The germline V gene encodes CDR1 MNHEY and CDR2 SMNVEV (reference sequence). CDR3 nucleotides: TGTGCCAGCGGCGACCAATATGTAGCGGGAGGGCCCACAGATACGCAGTATTTT. Its translation is CASGDQYVAGGPTDTQYF.

This chain connects TRBV5-6 to TRBJ2-3; D may match TRBD1 or TRBD2 (5 bases each). The CDR3 covers 16 residues. V gave up 2 bases and J gave up 5 bases, with 18 bases separating them. Per germline, CDR1 SGHDT and CDR2 YYEEEE. The CDR3 here is CASSFSWDAHEDTQYF. The DNA of the CDR3 is TGTGCCAGCAGCTTTAGTTGGGACGCGCACGAAGATACGCAGTATTTT.

This clonotype was seen only a few times. This chain links TRBV7-9 with TRBJ2-3; 7 bases line up with TRBD1. Germline V gene sequence: CDR1 SEHNR, CDR2 FQNEAQ (reference sequence). Losses at the gene ends were 3 bases for V and 1 base for J; bases not matched to a gene: 10. The CDR3 totals 17 residues. The CDR3 here is CASSFSNDRVGTDTQYF. The CDR3 DNA follows: TGTGCCAGCAGCTTTTCAAACGACAGGGTCGGCACAGATACGCAGTATTTT.

The rearrangement links TRBV20-1 to TRBJ2-7; weak D call: TRBD1 (5 bases). The CDR3 length is 15 residues. The V end was cut by 0 bases, the J end by 1 base, with 13 bases between. The germline V gene encodes CDR1 DFQATT and CDR2 SNEGSKA (reference sequence). The CDR3 nucleotides are TGCAGTGCTAGAGACCAGGGAAGGCCGTCCTACGAGCAGTACTTC. It specifies CSARDQGRPSYEQYF.

As regards this clonotype: A single base separates this from a much larger clone, so it may be a read error. V and J are TRBV30 and TRBJ2-3; no firm D call. Trimming cost V 2 bases and J 0 bases, with 9 bases left between them. The V gene's germline CDR1 is GTSNPN and CDR2 SVGIG (reference sequence). The CDR3 has 14 amino acids. The CDR3 nucleotides read TGTGCCTGGAGTTTGATCGGTAGCACAGATACGCAGTATTTT. Residues: CAWSLIGSTDTQYF.